This entry features one TCR beta chain sequence. The antigen remains unidentified. The culture ran for around nine days, and then CD4+ T cells were isolated. Vaccine administered to participants consisted of two doses of either BNT162b2 or mRNA-1273. Data came from immunoSEQ multiplex PCR; TCRdb stores just in-frame clones and leaves some out. This table holds tens of thousands of clones, just under 80% found once. This entry is derived from a study of vaccination effects on CD4 cells after COVID-19. Trimming took 4 bases from V and 8 from J; bases not matched to a gene: 15. CDR3 length equals 16 residues. Germline-derived CDR1 and CDR2 are SGHRS and YFSETQ.

The chain links TRBV5-1 to TRBJ1-2, with 9 bases identical to TRBD1. The source was CD4+ T cells from PBMCs cultured without peptide, collected after COVID-19 vaccination. The receptor's source is a human donor who received a COVID-19 vaccine. CDR3 nucleotide sequence: TGCGCCAGCAGCCCCCCCTTTGGGGACAGGGCGGACGGCTACACCTTC. It specifies CASSPPFGDRADGYTF.